The source of this TCR beta chain is a study of control samples from healthy donors and cancer patients. J gave up 5 bases and V 4 bases, and 0 bases lay outside the gene matches. This CDR3 is built from 14 residues. Germline CDR1 is ENHRY and CDR2 is SYGVKD. Sequencing used immunoSEQ multiplex PCR; TCRdb keeps in-frame clones, though not all of them. This table holds more than 50,000 clones, 90% found once. Source material: PBMCs. The clonotype comes from a woman aged 45-65 years with colorectal cancer. The chain is built from TRBV10-3 and TRBJ2-2; 11 bases fit TRBD1. CDR3 sequence: CAISGDRGTGELFF. As DNA, the CDR3 is TGTGCCATCAGTGGGGACAGGGGGACCGGGGAGCTGTTTTTT.